What follows are 23 T cell receptor beta chains derived from one specimen sequenced in a study of blood T cell repertoires in COVID-19. Method: immunoSEQ multiplex PCR; TCRdb's copy keeps in-frame clones and lacks some. The sample has 55,000 to 75,000 clones, over 75% seen once. The material sequenced was peripheral blood. All receptors derive from a human donor in a cohort sampled during active COVID-19.

The chain links TRBV6-5 to TRBJ1-3; 8 bases line up with TRBD1. Germline-derived CDR1 and CDR2 are MNHEY and SVGAGI. This CDR3 has 14 amino acids. J lost 4 bases, V lost 6 bases, and 5 bases had no gene match. The CDR3 loop is CASSPGGTGNTIYF. DNA of the CDR3: TGTGCCAGCAGCCCAGGGGGCACGGGAAACACCATATATTTT.

This sequence joins TRBV2 and TRBJ1-2; 7 bases fit TRBD1. V lost 8 bases to trimming and J lost 3 bases; unmatched junction nucleotides: 9. Germline V gives CDR1 SNHLY, CDR2 FYNNEI. The CDR3 is 14 residues long. The CDR3 is CASLLQGTDYGYTF. In nucleotides, the CDR3 is TGTGCCAGCCTCTTACAGGGGACCGACTATGGCTACACCTTC.

This clone was detected once. The chain has TRBV15 and TRBJ2-7; no definite D call. The V and J ends lost 3 bases and 2 bases respectively, with 8 bases between them. Germline V gene data show CDR1 as LNHNV and CDR2 as YYDKDF (reference sequence). The CDR3 loop spans 13 amino acids. DNA for the CDR3: TGTGCCACCAGCAGTTACAGCACCTACGAGCAGTACTTC. This sequence encodes CATSSYSTYEQYF.

This sequence joins TRBV29-1 and TRBJ1-1; 10 bases line up with TRBD1. V lost 4 bases to trimming and J lost 6 bases; unmatched junction nucleotides: 5. Germline CDR1 SQVTM, CDR2 ANQGSEA. This CDR3 contains 13 residues. Here the CDR3 DNA reads TGCAGCGTTGGACAGGGGGCCTTGGCTGAAGCTTTCTTT. Translated: CSVGQGALAEAFF.

This chain uses TRBV29-1 with TRBJ1-1; 9 bases map to TRBD1. The junction had 0 bases not matched to a gene; V was cut back by 6 bases and J by 4 bases. This CDR3 has 11 residues. In germline, CDR1 is SQVTM, CDR2 ANQGSEA. CDR3 protein: CSVTGGTEAFF. The CDR3 nucleotides are TGCAGCGTGACAGGGGGCACTGAAGCTTTCTTT.

This clone was seen only once. This chain connects TRBV18 to TRBJ2-5, with 7 positions matching TRBD1. Germline CDR1 reads KGHSH; CDR2 reads LQKENI. V was clipped by 3 bases and J by 4 bases; unmatched bases: 8. The CDR3 covers 15 residues. CDR3 sequence reads: CASSPVTGSLETQYF. DNA of the CDR3: TGTGCCAGCTCACCCGTGACAGGGAGTTTAGAGACCCAGTACTTC. Together with reference TRBV18 and TRBJ2-5, the CDR3 gives the full variable domain: NAGVMQNPRHLVRRRGQEARLRCSPMKGHSHVYWYRQLPEEGLKFMVYLQKENIIDESGMPKERFSAEFPKEGPSILRIQQVVRGDSAAYFCASSPVTGSLETQYFGPGTRLLVL.

The genes are TRBV9 and TRBJ1-2; D gene uncertain. Trimming stripped 0 bases from V and 2 bases from J, with 8 bases between. Per the germline V gene, CDR1 is SGDLS and CDR2 is YYNGEE. The CDR3 is 14 amino acids. CDR3 bases: TGTGCCAGCAGCGTAGATCCCGAGAACTATGGCTACACCTTC. Protein sequence: CASSVDPENYGYTF.

The rearrangement links TRBV7-2 to TRBJ2-7, with 8 nucleotides matching TRBD1. CDR3 length: 16 residues. J gave up 2 bases and V 7 bases, and 13 bases lay outside the gene matches. Germline CDR1 is SGHTA and CDR2 is FQGNSA. CDR3 region: CASNSWTGPKTYEQYF. CDR3 DNA sequence: TGTGCCAGCAACTCCTGGACAGGGCCAAAAACCTACGAGCAGTACTTC.

The rearrangement joins TRBV6-2 or TRBV6-3 to TRBJ2-7, with TRBD1 identical over 7 bases. J lost 2 bases, V lost 5 bases, and 9 bases had no gene match. Germline CDR1 is MNHEY and CDR2 is SVGEGT. This CDR3 region has 15 residues. The CDR3 here is CASSLRGQDPYEQYF. CDR3 DNA: TGTGCCAGCAGTCTCCGAGGACAGGACCCCTACGAGCAGTACTTC.

The chain couples TRBV4-1 to TRBJ2-5; 8 nucleotides align to TRBD2. Germline CDR1 is MGHRA and CDR2 is YSYEKL. The V and J ends lost 0 bases and 5 bases, in that order; junction bases with no gene match: 8. The CDR3 totals 16 residues. The CDR3 nucleotides are TGCGCCAGCAGCCAAGAAGGTGGGCGGGGGGCCGAGACCCAGTACTTC. This sequence encodes CASSQEGGRGAETQYF.

The V call is TRBV6-1, the J call TRBJ1-1; TRBD1 is a possible D gene (5 bases). The CDR3 is 16 residues long. V gave up 2 bases and J gave up 5 bases, with 18 bases separating them. Per the germline V gene, CDR1 is MNHNS and CDR2 is SASEGT. CDR3 DNA sequence: TGTGCCAGCAGTGAATCCGTGGGATTGGGGGGAACTGAAGCTTTCTTT. This codes for CASSESVGLGGTEAFF.

The rearrangement joins TRBV6-2 or TRBV6-3 to TRBJ2-1, with D tentatively TRBD1 (5 bases). Germline V lookup: CDR1 MNHEY, CDR2 SVGEGT. This CDR3 has 13 amino acids. Trimming shortened V by 3 bases and J by 8 bases, and 11 bases separated the two germline ends. In nucleotides, the CDR3 is TGTGCCAGCAGTTATCAGGGCATCGATGAGCAGTTCTTC. Translating gives CASSYQGIDEQFF.

The chain has TRBV12-5 and TRBJ2-5, with unresolved D. Trimming stripped 1 base from V and 5 bases from J, with 11 bases between. Germline V CDR1 and CDR2: LGHNT, FRNRAP. There are 14 residues in the CDR3. CDR3 region: CASGLGRLMETQYF. Here the CDR3 DNA reads TGTGCTAGTGGTTTGGGCAGGCTGATGGAGACCCAGTACTTC.

This chain connects TRBV29-1 to TRBJ2-1, with 15 bases lining up with TRBD2. CDR1 and CDR2 (germline): SQVTM, ANQGSEA. The ends lost 5 bases at V and 8 bases at J; junction bases unmatched: 7. The CDR3 has 15 amino acids. The DNA for the CDR3 is TGCAGCGTTCCCCCCCGGACTAGCGGGAGGGATGAGCAGTTCTTC. Translating it yields CSVPPRTSGRDEQFF.

J is TRBJ2-3 and V is TRBV7-8; TRBD2 matches at 9 bases. The CDR3 is 16 residues long. With 8 bases clipped from V and 9 bases from J, the junction kept 18 bases outside the gene matches. Germline assignment: CDR1 SGHVS and CDR2 FQNEAQ. CDR3 loop: CASRRGSSGGSFTQYF. DNA for the CDR3: TGTGCCAGCCGGAGGGGGAGTAGCGGGGGTTCGTTCACGCAGTATTTT.

This clone was seen once. V usage is TRBV16 and J usage is TRBJ2-1, with 10 bases aligning to TRBD2. Per germline, CDR1 KGHSY and CDR2 FQNENV. The CDR3 runs 17 residues. With 0 bases clipped from V and 5 bases from J, the junction kept 7 bases outside the gene matches. The CDR3 sequence: CASSQSSGRAVDNEQFF. The CDR3 DNA is TGTGCCAGCAGCCAATCGAGCGGGAGGGCCGTTGACAATGAGCAGTTCTTC.

This clone was recorded only once. The chain combines TRBV30 with TRBJ2-3; TRBD2 agrees at 7 bases. CDR3 length equals 15 residues. V trimming: 0 bases; J trimming: 1 base; junction bases outside the gene matches: 4. CDR1 GTSNPN and CDR2 SVGIG come from the germline V gene (reference sequence). Here the CDR3 DNA reads TGTGCCTGGAGTGTAATGGGGGGGGGCACAGATACGCAGTATTTT. Its translation: CAWSVMGGGTDTQYF.

This chain joins TRBV4-3 and TRBJ1-1, with 7 nucleotides matching TRBD1. CDR1 and CDR2 from the germline V gene are LGHNA and YSLEER. The CDR3 totals 15 residues. V lost 1 base and J lost 1; bases outside the gene matches: 3. CDR3 bases: TGCGCCAGCAGCCAAGTTGGGACAGCGAACACTGAAGCTTTCTTT. Protein: CASSQVGTANTEAFF.

This clone is a singleton in its sample. The chain links TRBV3-1 (or the pseudogene TRBV3-2) to TRBJ1-4; TRBD1 agrees at 7 bases. The CDR3 contains 16 residues. V shed 0 bases, J shed 4 bases, and the junction held 5 bases outside the gene matches. CDR1 is LGHDT, CDR2 YNNKEL, per germline (reference sequence). CDR3 sequence (DNA): TGTGCCAGCAGCCAAGAGACAGGGTTTCTTAATGAAAAACTGTTTTTT. Translating it yields CASSQETGFLNEKLFF.

The V and J genes are TRBV2 and TRBJ2-1; 8 positions agree with TRBD1. Looked up from germline, CDR1 is SNHLY and CDR2 is FYNNEI. J gave up 10 bases and V 7 bases, and 15 bases lay outside the gene matches. The CDR3 covers 15 residues. CDR3 DNA sequence: TGTGCCAGCATTTCGGGACAGGTGGCCCCGGGGGAGCAGTTCTTC. Its translation: CASISGQVAPGEQFF.

This chain uses TRBV9 with TRBJ2-7, with a weak D call TRBD1 (6 bases). Trimming stripped 0 bases from V and 7 bases from J, with 17 bases between. This CDR3 is 15 amino acids long. CDR1 and CDR2 (germline): SGDLS, YYNGEE. As DNA, the CDR3 is TGTGCCAGCAGCGTAGGGGGACACGCGGGTGGGGAGCAGTACTTC. The encoded protein is CASSVGGHAGGEQYF.

The CDR3 loop reads CASSKGASSYNEQFF. CDR3 coding DNA: TGTGCCAGCAGCAAAGGGGCAAGCTCCTACAATGAGCAGTTCTTC. The chain uses TRBV7-9 and TRBJ2-1; D is possibly TRBD1 (5 bases). Trimming took 5 bases from V and 0 from J, leaving 11 bases between them. CDR1 and CDR2 from the germline V gene are SEHNR and FQNEAQ (reference sequence). The CDR3 runs 15 residues.

The chain uses TRBV19 and TRBJ1-1, with no clear D. Between the trimmed V and J ends, which lost 5 bases and 1 base, there was a span of 14 bases. Looked up from germline, CDR1 is LNHDA and CDR2 is SQIVND (reference sequence). CDR3 size: 15 residues. The CDR3 loop reads CASSREDFGNTEAFF. For the CDR3, the DNA is TGTGCCAGTAGTCGAGAGGACTTCGGGAACACTGAAGCTTTCTTT.